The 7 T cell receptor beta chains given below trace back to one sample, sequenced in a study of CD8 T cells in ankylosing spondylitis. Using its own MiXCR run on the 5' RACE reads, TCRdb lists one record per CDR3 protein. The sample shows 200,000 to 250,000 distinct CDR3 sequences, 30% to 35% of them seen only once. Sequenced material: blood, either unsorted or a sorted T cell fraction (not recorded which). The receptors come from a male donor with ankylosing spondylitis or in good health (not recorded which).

The CDR3 sequence is CASRERTGSMEGYTF. CDR3 nucleotide sequence: TGCGCCAGCAGGGAGAGGACAGGTTCGATGGAGGGCTACACCTTC. This rearrangement joins TRBV5-1 to TRBJ1-2; 7 nucleotides align to TRBD1. This CDR3 region has 15 residues. Germline CDR1 is SGHRS and CDR2 is YFSETQ. V trimming: 5 bases; J trimming: 8 bases; junction bases outside the gene matches: 15.

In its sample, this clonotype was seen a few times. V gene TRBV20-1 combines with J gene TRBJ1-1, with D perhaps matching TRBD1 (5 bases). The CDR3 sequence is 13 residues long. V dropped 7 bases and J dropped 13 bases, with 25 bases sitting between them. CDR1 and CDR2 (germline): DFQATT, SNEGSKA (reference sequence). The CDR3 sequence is CSVLYPTGTRDFF. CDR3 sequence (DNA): TGCAGTGTGTTATATCCTACGGGGACGAGGGATTTCTTT.

The CDR3 coding sequence is TGTGCCAGCAGCTTAGAAGGTTTCTACAATGAGCAGTTCTTC. Translation: CASSLEGFYNEQFF. V usage is TRBV7-9 and J usage is TRBJ2-1, with no clear D. V gave up 1 base and J gave up 3 bases, with 7 bases separating them. The CDR3 has 14 amino acids. CDR1 and CDR2 from the germline V gene are SEHNR and FQNEAQ (reference sequence).

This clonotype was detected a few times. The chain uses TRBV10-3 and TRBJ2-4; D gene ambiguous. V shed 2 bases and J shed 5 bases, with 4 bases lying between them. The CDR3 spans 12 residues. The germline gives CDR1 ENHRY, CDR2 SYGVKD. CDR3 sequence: CAISEPENIQYF. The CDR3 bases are TGTGCCATCAGTGAGCCAGAAAACATTCAGTACTTC.

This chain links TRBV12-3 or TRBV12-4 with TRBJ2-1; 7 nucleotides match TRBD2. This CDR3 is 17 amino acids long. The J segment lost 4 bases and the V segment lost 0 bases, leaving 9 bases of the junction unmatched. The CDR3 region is CASSLAGGSLPYNEQFF. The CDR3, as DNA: TGTGCCAGCAGTTTAGCCGGGGGGTCACTACCGTACAATGAGCAGTTCTTC.

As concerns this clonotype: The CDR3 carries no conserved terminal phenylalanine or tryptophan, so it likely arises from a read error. The CDR3 DNA reads as TGTGCCAGCAGTTATCGCGGCGGGAACACTGAAGCTTTCTTG. Protein: CASSYRGGNTEAFL. This chain links TRBV6-5 with TRBJ1-1; D uncertain. Looked up from germline, CDR1 is MNHEY and CDR2 is SVGAGI. V was pared by 3 bases and J by 1 base, with 9 bases between. The CDR3 has 14 amino acids.

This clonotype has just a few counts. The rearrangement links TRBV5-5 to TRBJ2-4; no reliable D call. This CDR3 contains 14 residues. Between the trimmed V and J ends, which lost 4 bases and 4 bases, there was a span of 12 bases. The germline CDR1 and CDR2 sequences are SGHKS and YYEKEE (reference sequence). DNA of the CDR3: TGTGCCAGCAGCCCGAGCGACGGGAAAAACATTCAGTACTTC. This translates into CASSPSDGKNIQYF.